This T cell receptor beta chain was observed in a study of CD8 T cells in ankylosing spondylitis (dated by TCRdb to about 2017). Context from the whole study: The study set out to find disease-linked TCR variants by profiling T cell receptor beta repertoires in ankylosing spondylitis patients and healthy donors. The whole study cohort included 108 healthy donors and 25 ankylosing spondylitis patients. Samples of peripheral blood were taken, and for ankylosing spondylitis patients, synovial fluid was collected as well. Broader findings and caveats from the paper: The disease-linked clones were reported to be significantly enriched in matched synovial fluid samples from ankylosing spondylitis patients. Some motif variants were previously reported in synovial fluid and blood of reactive arthritis patients, suggesting common disease-initiation mechanisms. The disease-linked clones had a CD8+ phenotype and were found at relatively low frequencies in peripheral blood. A TCR beta motif made up of roughly eight highly homologous amino acid variants appeared to be characteristic of blood from ankylosing spondylitis patients.

Deletion took 4 bases off V and 2 bases off J, with a span of 7 bases between the germline ends. Its CDR3 holds 12 amino acids, cysteine through phenylalanine. Only CDR3 DNA remains: 36 bases, in frame from the first base. CDR1 and CDR2 (DFQATT, SNEGSKA) derive from the germline V gene (reference sequence). This clonotype appeared a few times. The antigen this receptor binds is unknown. No much larger clonotype is one base removed from it; base qualities were not supplied. TCRdb lists the instrument as Illumina HiSeq 2500. Quantitative 5'-RACE with molecular barcodes was used to prepare TCR beta libraries. Turning to the authors' computational methods: A new computational method, built on a probabilistic model of VDJ rearrangement, was used to identify disease-linked TCR variants. TCRdb reprocessed the public reads (quality trimming at Q25 with fastp, clone calling with MiXCR) and kept in-frame beta chains. CDR3 protein duplicates are merged, each entry listing the most common genes and DNA. The V and J calls come from TCRdb's annotation, not from the publication. The sample table lists hundreds of thousands of distinct CDR3 sequences, roughly 27% of them with a count of one. 0.89% of the sample rests with the top ten.

The sequence was obtained from a male donor with ankylosing spondylitis. The rearrangement combines TRBV20-1 with TRBJ2-3; the D gene assignment is ambiguous. The sample was blood, either unsorted or a sorted T cell fraction (not recorded which). The bases read TGCAGTGCTAAATCCCACACAGATACGCAGTATTTT. Its protein is CSAKSHTDTQYF.